This TCR beta chain originates from a study of cytomegalovirus exposure and HLA in healthy donors. At the level of the study: Out of about 170 million T cells, an earlier analysis found fewer than 140 million unique TCR beta sequences in total.

The CDR3 covers 14 residues. Trimming took 5 bases from V and 12 from J; bases not matched to a gene: 7. Germline CDR1 is SGHNT and CDR2 is YENEEA. Findings and limits, study-wide: It was only CMV serostatus that was available as immune exposure information.

The primer mix had 60 Vbeta and 13 Jbeta primers. Sequencing was performed with immunoSEQ multiplex PCR; in TCRdb, only in-frame clones are kept and a portion is missing. The data hold some 190,000 clones, with roughly 75% observed a single time. For this clone: Antigen: not known.

The origin of this receptor is a man aged 25-45 years in good health and CMV-seropositive. V gene TRBV11-3 combines with J gene TRBJ2-1, with 13 bases aligning to TRBD2. The sample consisted of PBMCs. The CDR3 here is CASSPGTSGAGQFF. The CDR3 DNA follows: TGTGCCAGCAGCCCCGGGACTAGCGGGGCCGGGCAGTTCTTC.